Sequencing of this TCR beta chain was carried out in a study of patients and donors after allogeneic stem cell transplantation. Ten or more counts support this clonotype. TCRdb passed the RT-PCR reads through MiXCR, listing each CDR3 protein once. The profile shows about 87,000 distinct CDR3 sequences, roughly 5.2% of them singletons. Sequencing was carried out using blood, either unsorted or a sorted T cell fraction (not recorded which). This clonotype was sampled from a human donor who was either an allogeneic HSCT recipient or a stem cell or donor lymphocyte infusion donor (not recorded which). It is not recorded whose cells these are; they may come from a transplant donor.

CDR3 sequence: CASSRSRGGTVTGELFF. CDR3 DNA sequence: TGCGCCAGCAGCCGCTCGCGGGGGGGCACGGTGACCGGGGAGCTGTTTTTT. This chain uses TRBV5-1 with TRBJ2-2, with 9 bases lining up with TRBD2. V lost 4 bases to trimming and J lost 5 bases; unmatched junction nucleotides: 12. Looked up from germline, CDR1 is SGHRS and CDR2 is YFSETQ. The length of the CDR3 is 17 residues. The complete variable domain, with remaining parts taken from reference TRBV5-1 and TRBJ2-2, reads KAGVTQTPRYLIKTRGQQVTLSCSPISGHRSVSWYQQTPGQGLQFLFEYFSETQRNKGNFPGRFSGRQFSNSRSEMNVSTLELGDSALYLCASSRSRGGTVTGELFFGEGSRLTVL.